This passage covers 4 T cell receptor beta chains from one sample sequenced in a study of blood T cells in healthy people across ages. A J-beta primer mix and a sample-barcoded 5' primer were used in a second PCR of roughly 6 to 11 cycles. One entry per CDR3 protein, called by TCRdb with MiXCR from the 5' RACE reads. This table has approximately 2,000,000 distinct CDR3 sequences, around 42% appearing once. Material: blood. The receptors derive from a human donor in good health.

There are a few counts of this clonotype. V usage is TRBV9 and J usage is TRBJ1-1; 10 positions match TRBD1. In germline, CDR1 is SGDLS, CDR2 YYNGEE. Trimming took 3 bases from V and 3 from J; bases not matched to a gene: 5. The CDR3 consists of 15 residues. CDR3 coding DNA: TGTGCCAGCAGCGGCGGGGACAGGGGCCACACTGAAGCTTTCTTT. It specifies CASSGGDRGHTEAFF.

A few counts support this clonotype. V usage is TRBV29-1 and J usage is TRBJ2-7; D might be TRBD1 (5 bases). Trimming took off 5 bases at V and 4 bases at J, with 15 bases between the two ends. The CDR3 has 13 amino acids. Per the germline V gene, CDR1 is SQVTM and CDR2 is ANQGSEA. Written as DNA, the CDR3 is TGCAGCGTTCAGGACAAGGGGCTTTACGAGCAGTACTTC. The encoded protein is CSVQDKGLYEQYF.

The CDR3 loop reads CASSVGGQGIYEQYF. DNA of the CDR3: TGTGCCAGCAGCGTCGGGGGACAGGGGATCTACGAGCAGTACTTC. This chain links TRBV7-2 with TRBJ2-7; 10 bases fit TRBD1. Germline V CDR1 and CDR2: SGHTA, FQGNSA. After removal of 5 bases from V and 3 bases from J, the junction contained 7 bases not matched to a gene. The CDR3 is 15 residues long. The full variable domain, its missing parts supplied by reference TRBV7-2 and TRBJ2-7, is GAGVSQSPSNKVTEKGKDVELRCDPISGHTALYWYRQSLGQGLEFLIYFQGNSAPDKSGLPSDRFSAERTGGSVSTLTIQRTQQEDSAVYLCASSVGGQGIYEQYFGPGTRLTVT.

This clonotype came up many times. The chain has TRBV29-1 and TRBJ1-4, with D unresolved. This CDR3 has 13 residues. The V gene lost 6 bases and the J gene lost 0 bases, with 8 bases spanning the gap. Germline V gene lookup returns CDR1 SQVTM and CDR2 ANQGSEA. Written as DNA, the CDR3 is TGCAGCGTACCAGGAGCAACTAATGAAAAACTGTTTTTT. Protein: CSVPGATNEKLFF.